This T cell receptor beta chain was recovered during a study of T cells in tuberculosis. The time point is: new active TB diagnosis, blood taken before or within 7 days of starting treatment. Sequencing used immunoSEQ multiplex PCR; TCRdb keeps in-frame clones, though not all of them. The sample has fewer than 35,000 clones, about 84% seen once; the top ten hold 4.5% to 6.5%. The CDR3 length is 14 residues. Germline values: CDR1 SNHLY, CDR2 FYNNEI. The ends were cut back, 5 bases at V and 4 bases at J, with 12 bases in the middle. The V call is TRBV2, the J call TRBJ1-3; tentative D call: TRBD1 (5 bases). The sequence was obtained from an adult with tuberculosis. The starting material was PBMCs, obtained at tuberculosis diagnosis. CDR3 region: CASSSGRAGNTIYF. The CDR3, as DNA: TGTGCCAGCAGTTCAGGGCGCGCCGGAAACACCATATATTTT.